What follows is one T cell receptor (beta chain) and its context. Libraries were prepared by immunoSEQ multiplex PCR; TCRdb keeps only in-frame clonotypes and omits some of them. The sample lists approximately 140,000 clones; 70% to 90% were seen once. This sample stems from a study of T cells in localized non-small cell lung cancer. The origin of this receptor is a female donor of 60 years or more with stage I lung adenocarcinoma. Sequenced material: peripheral blood, taken before any cancer treatment.

The CDR3 reads CASSLTVAPDNEQFF. CDR3 DNA sequence: TGTGCCAGCAGCTTAACGGTGGCCCCCGACAATGAGCAGTTCTTC. The chain recombines TRBV11-2 with TRBJ2-1; D unclear. The CDR3 has 15 residues. CDR1 is SGHAT and CDR2 is FQNNGV in the germline V gene. Trimming stripped 2 bases from V and 5 bases from J, with 13 bases between. Together with reference TRBV11-2 and TRBJ2-1, the CDR3 gives the full variable domain: EAGVAQSPRYKIIEKRQSVAFWCNPISGHATLYWYQQILGQGPKLLIQFQNNGVVDDSQLPKDRFSAERLKGVDSTLKIQPAKLEDSAVYLCASSLTVAPDNEQFFGPGTRLTVL.